Presented here are 16 T cell receptor beta chains from one specimen sequenced in a study of technical replicates of blood from a few donors. TCRdb keeps only in-frame clones here, not all; method: immunoSEQ multiplex PCR. This table has about 82,000 clones, nearly 96% appearing once. The sample was T cells isolated from PBMCs. The receptors stem from a human donor in good health.

Concerning this clone: Sequence at one end of the junction differs from germline and may be a read error. The chain uses TRBV7-7 and TRBJ2-5; 8 positions agree with TRBD1. Germline CDR1 is SSHAT and CDR2 is FNYEAQ (reference sequence). This CDR3 spans 12 amino acids. The CDR3 bases are TGTGCTAGCAGCCAAGACAGGGGGACCCAGTACTTC. Translating it yields CASSQDRGTQYF.

V usage is TRBV7-6 and J usage is TRBJ2-7; 8 bases match TRBD2. This CDR3 spans 16 amino acids. V was pared by 1 base and J by 0 bases, with 5 bases of the junction left unmatched. CDR1 is SGHVS and CDR2 is FNYEAQ in the germline V gene. The CDR3 coding sequence is TGTGCCAGCAGCTTAGACCTCAGCGGGGGCTCCTACGAGCAGTACTTC. Residues: CASSLDLSGGSYEQYF.

CDR3 loop: CASFAGLATDEAFF. The CDR3 DNA follows: TGTGCCAGCTTCGCGGGGCTGGCGACGGACGAAGCTTTCTTT. The V gene is TRBV2, the J gene TRBJ1-1; possible D gene TRBD1, 5 bases. The CDR3 extends over 14 amino acids. Germline assignment: CDR1 SNHLY and CDR2 FYNNEI. Trimming left V 8 bases short and J 8 bases short, with 21 bases between.

V usage is TRBV7-2 and J usage is TRBJ2-5, with a tentative D call TRBD2 (6 bases). V lost 0 bases, J lost 4 bases, and 6 bases lay in between. The germline V gene encodes CDR1 SGHTA and CDR2 FQGNSA. The CDR3 has 13 amino acids. The DNA for the CDR3 is TGTGCCAGCAGCTTAGCGGGAGGAGAGACCCAGTACTTC. This codes for CASSLAGGETQYF. The variable domain in full, with the rest retrieved from reference TRBV7-2 and TRBJ2-5, is GAGVSQSPSNKVTEKGKDVELRCDPISGHTALYWYRQSLGQGLEFLIYFQGNSAPDKSGLPSDRFSAERTGGSVSTLTIQRTQQEDSAVYLCASSLAGGETQYFGPGTRLLVL.

For the CDR3, the DNA is TGTGCCAGCAGTGCGACAGGGGGTGGGAATCAGCCCCAGCATTTT. It codes for CASSATGGGNQPQHF. The rearrangement joins TRBV25-1 to TRBJ1-5, with 9 nucleotides matching TRBD1. Losses at the gene ends were 4 bases for V and 4 bases for J; bases not matched to a gene: 5. The CDR3 consists of 15 residues. The V gene's germline CDR1 is MGHDK and CDR2 SYGVNS.

The chain uses TRBV19 and TRBJ2-7; D may be TRBD2 (5 bases). The CDR3 totals 12 residues. V was pared by 3 bases and J by 4 bases, with 7 bases between. Germline V gene sequence: CDR1 LNHDA, CDR2 SQIVND (reference sequence). The CDR3 sequence: CASSIGGYEQYF. The CDR3 nucleotides read TGTGCCAGTAGTATTGGAGGATACGAGCAGTACTTC. The whole variable domain, remainder taken from reference TRBV19 and TRBJ2-7, is DGGITQSPKYLFRKEGQNVTLSCEQNLNHDAMYWYRQDPGQGLRLIYYSQIVNDFQKGDIAEGYSVSREKKESFPLTVTSAQKNPTAFYLCASSIGGYEQYFGPGTRLTVT.

The chain links TRBV9 to TRBJ1-2, with a tentative D call TRBD1 (6 bases). The CDR3 loop spans 14 amino acids. The germline CDR1 and CDR2 sequences are SGDLS and YYNGEE. V was cut by 3 bases and J by 2 bases, with 11 bases left in between. CDR3 loop: CASSAGHLNYGYTF. CDR3 DNA sequence: TGTGCCAGCAGCGCGGGACACCTCAACTATGGCTACACCTTC. Together with reference TRBV9 and TRBJ1-2, the CDR3 gives the full variable domain: DSGVTQTPKHLITATGQRVTLRCSPRSGDLSVYWYQQSLDQGLQFLIQYYNGEERAKGNILERFSAQQFPDLHSELNLSSLELGDSALYFCASSAGHLNYGYTFGSGTRLTVV.

V usage is TRBV30 and J usage is TRBJ1-4; 8 nucleotides match TRBD1. The CDR3 sequence is 15 residues long. V was pared by 2 bases and J by 4 bases, with 6 bases of the junction left unmatched. Germline CDR1 is GTSNPN and CDR2 is SVGIG (reference sequence). The CDR3 here is CAWSIIQGVNEKLFF. In nucleotides, the CDR3 is TGTGCCTGGAGTATAATACAGGGGGTTAATGAAAAACTGTTTTTT.

This clone was seen a single time. The chain couples TRBV11-3 to TRBJ1-1, with a tentative D call TRBD1 (5 bases). The length of the CDR3 is 14 residues. The germline CDR1 and CDR2 sequences are SGHNT and YENEEA. Trimming pared 1 base from V and 6 bases from J, leaving 12 bases between. CDR3 amino acids: CASSLVQAKAEAFF. The CDR3 DNA is TGTGCCAGCAGCTTAGTACAGGCCAAAGCTGAAGCTTTCTTT.

This chain joins TRBV29-1 and TRBJ2-1; no firm D call. The CDR3 consists of 11 residues. Trimming took 6 bases from V and 3 from J, leaving 6 bases between them. CDR1 and CDR2 from the germline V gene are SQVTM and ANQGSEA. The CDR3 DNA reads TGCAGCGTGCAGGACTACAATGAGCAGTTCTTC. This translates into CSVQDYNEQFF.

The chain employs TRBV27 and TRBJ2-3; 8 positions agree with TRBD2. The germline CDR1 and CDR2 sequences are MNHEY and SMNVEV (reference sequence). This CDR3 comprises 18 residues. With V trimmed by 2 bases and J by 0 bases, 10 bases remained unmatched. The CDR3 is CASSLMTSVYTSTDTQYF. The DNA for the CDR3 is TGTGCCAGCAGTTTAATGACTAGCGTCTATACTAGCACAGATACGCAGTATTTT.

V gene TRBV5-1 combines with J gene TRBJ2-7; the match to TRBD1 covers 11 bases. Per the germline V gene, CDR1 is SGHRS and CDR2 is YFSETQ. There are 15 residues in the CDR3. After removal of 0 bases from V and 5 bases from J, the junction contained 4 bases not matched to a gene. The CDR3: CASSLDGQGAHEQYF. CDR3 DNA: TGCGCCAGCAGCTTGGACGGACAGGGGGCCCACGAGCAGTACTTC.

The chain employs TRBV2 and TRBJ1-2, with unresolved D. The ends were cut back, 8 bases at V and 2 bases at J, with 6 bases in the middle. The length of the CDR3 is 11 residues. Germline V gene data show CDR1 as SNHLY and CDR2 as FYNNEI. CDR3 in DNA: TGTGCCAGCTCGGGGAACTATGGCTACACCTTC. This codes for CASSGNYGYTF.

This chain connects TRBV9 to TRBJ2-1, with 8 bases lining up with TRBD2. Trimming removed 0 bases from V and 0 bases from J; junction bases left unmatched: 11. The CDR3 runs to 19 residues. Germline CDR1 is SGDLS and CDR2 is YYNGEE. In DNA, the CDR3 is TGTGCCAGCAGCGTAGCGGGACTCCTAGCGGGCAGCTCCTACAATGAGCAGTTCTTC. This codes for CASSVAGLLAGSSYNEQFF.

The genes are TRBV7-3 and TRBJ2-3; 9 bases line up with TRBD1. CDR1 is SGHTA and CDR2 is FQGTGA in the germline V gene. J lost 0 bases, V lost 3 bases, and 1 base had no gene match. CDR3 length equals 15 residues. CDR3 amino acids: CASSLGQGSTDTQYF. In nucleotides, the CDR3 is TGTGCCAGCAGCTTGGGACAGGGTAGCACAGATACGCAGTATTTT.

This chain joins TRBV5-1 and TRBJ1-3; D gene uncertain. V shed 3 bases and J shed 0 bases, with 7 bases lying between them. Per the germline V gene, CDR1 is SGHRS and CDR2 is YFSETQ. The CDR3 spans 14 residues. CDR3 nucleotide sequence: TGCGCCAGCAGCTCTTCAGGCTCTGGAAACACCATATATTTT. Amino acid sequence: CASSSSGSGNTIYF.